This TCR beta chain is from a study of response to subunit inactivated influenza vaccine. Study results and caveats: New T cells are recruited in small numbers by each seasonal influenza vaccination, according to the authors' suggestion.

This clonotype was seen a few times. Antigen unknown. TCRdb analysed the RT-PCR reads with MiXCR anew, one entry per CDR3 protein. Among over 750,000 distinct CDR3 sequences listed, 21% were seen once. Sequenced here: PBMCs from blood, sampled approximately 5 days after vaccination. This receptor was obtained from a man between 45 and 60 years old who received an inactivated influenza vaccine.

Here the CDR3 reads CASGQGDGDTQYF. The CDR3 nucleotides are TGTGCCTCCGGGCAGGGAGATGGAGATACGCAGTATTTT. This chain uses TRBV7-9 with TRBJ2-3; D possibly matches TRBD1 or TRBD2 (5 bases each). From germline, CDR1 is SEHNR and CDR2 FQNEAQ (reference sequence). This CDR3 is built from 13 residues. Between the trimmed V and J ends, which lost 11 bases and 5 bases, there was a span of 17 bases.